This entry concerns a single T cell receptor beta chain. Per the study methods: Reference gene primer amplification in the assay estimated nucleated cell counts. TCRdb's copy holds only in-frame clones and misses some; the assay was immunoSEQ multiplex PCR. V and J calls and clone size are those listed in that table; D and trimming were worked out from the DNA. This table has some 140,000 clones, roughly four fifths appearing once. The CDR3 loop spans 16 amino acids. Germline CDR1 reads PRHDT; CDR2 reads FYEKMQ (reference sequence). V lost 6 bases, J lost 0 bases, and 9 bases stayed unmatched. This sample is drawn from a study of blood T cell repertoires in COVID-19. As for the study in general: The United States, Italy and Spain supplied acute and convalescent COVID-19 samples. In each case, the material was cDNA or gDNA derived from T cells, B-cell-depleted T cells, or PBMCs.

V is TRBV13 and J is TRBJ2-5; TRBD2 matches 8 bases. The sequencing input was peripheral blood. The source is a man older than 75 with acute or convalescent COVID-19. The CDR3 reads CASRPGAGDNQETQYF. The DNA for the CDR3 is TGTGCCAGCAGACCGGGAGCGGGAGACAACCAAGAGACCCAGTACTTC.